This T cell receptor (beta chain) appears in the sequencing data of a study of cytomegalovirus exposure and HLA in healthy donors. Between the trimmed V and J ends, which lost 6 bases and 4 bases, there was a span of 9 bases. Germline V lookup: CDR1 SGHAT, CDR2 FQNNGV. The length of the CDR3 is 12 residues. This clone was seen just once. Primers included in the PCR were 60 Vbeta and 13 Jbeta primers. TCRdb's table, derived via immunoSEQ multiplex PCR, lists solely in-frame clones and lacks some. This table holds 210,000 or so clones, about 77% found once. The sample taken for sequencing was PBMCs. V gene TRBV11-2 combines with J gene TRBJ1-2; TRBD1 might be the D (6 bases). This receptor was obtained from a boy aged 5-17 years in good health and CMV-seronegative. Here the CDR3 reads CASRMTGYGYTF. The CDR3 DNA is TGTGCCAGCAGGATGACAGGCTATGGCTACACCTTC.